This TCR beta chain was profiled in a study of molecular identifiers for immune sequencing clone quantification. Turning to the study itself: With replicates, the RNA of 20,000 or 100,000 naive CD8 cells was split five ways and four were sequenced.

Germline assignment: CDR1 SEHNR and CDR2 FQNEAQ (reference sequence). Trimming at V came to 7 bases and at J to 4 bases, leaving 6 bases not matched to a gene. CDR3 length: 15 amino acids. Between about 19,000 and 1,100,000 sorted cells, with 10%, 30% or 50% RNA, yielded naive CD8 libraries. TCRdb called the PCR reads again in MiXCR, with one record for every CDR3 protein. Of approximately 550,000 distinct CDR3 sequences in the sample, about a quarter were seen once. In this sample, this clonotype turned up a few times. The sample comprised naive CD8+ T cells from blood, with Jurkat cell RNA spiked in. The subset denotes: FACS-sorted CD8+CD4-CCR7+CD45RA+ naive T cells. The V gene is TRBV7-9, the J gene TRBJ2-1; TRBD2 aligns across 11 bases. This TCR derives from a human donor in good health. Some libraries in this study had Jurkat cell RNA spiked in. The CDR3 reads CASITTSGGYNEQFF. Written as DNA, the CDR3 is TGTGCCAGCATCACCACTAGCGGGGGTTACAATGAGCAGTTCTTC.